The 5 T cell receptor beta chains below were found in one sample sequenced in a study of T cell changes during pregnancy in multiple sclerosis. Repertoires were generated with immunoSEQ multiplex PCR, while TCRdb's copy carries only in-frame clones and drops some. The top ten clones hold around 2% of a sample with tens of thousands of clones, 85% to 95% of them seen once. Here the sequenced sample was peripheral blood, taken in the first trimester of pregnancy. These TCRs come from a female donor in good health, enrolled as a control in a pregnancy study.

CDR3 nucleotides: TGTGCCAGCGGATTAGCGGGGAAGGGCACAGATACGCAGTATTTT. Translation gives CASGLAGKGTDTQYF. The V call is TRBV6-5, the J call TRBJ2-3, with TRBD2 matching 8 bases. Trimming took 8 bases from V and 1 from J; bases not matched to a gene: 8. Germline V gene data show CDR1 as MNHEY and CDR2 as SVGAGI. The CDR3 contains 15 residues.

J is TRBJ1-1 and V is TRBV6-6; the D gene is possibly TRBD1 (6 bases). The V end lost 5 bases, the J end lost 3 bases, and 10 bases lay between the germline ends. The CDR3 is 13 amino acids. Germline CDR1 reads MNHNY; CDR2 reads SVGAGI (reference sequence). CDR3 DNA sequence: TGTGCCAGCAGTCCCAGGGGCCACACTGAAGCTTTCTTT. Translated: CASSPRGHTEAFF.

The chain links TRBV7-2 to TRBJ2-7, with a weak D call TRBD1 (5 bases). The CDR3 length is 14 residues. The germline CDR1 and CDR2 sequences are SGHTA and FQGNSA. V gave up 5 bases and J gave up 6 bases, with 17 bases separating them. The CDR3 sequence: CASSPEGVTGEQYF. The CDR3, as DNA: TGTGCCAGCAGCCCCGAAGGGGTCACAGGCGAGCAGTACTTC.

The chain carries TRBV4-3 and TRBJ1-5, with no clear D. This CDR3 is 16 amino acids long. Per the germline V gene, CDR1 is LGHNA and CDR2 is YSLEER. The V gene lost 1 base and the J gene lost 5 bases, with 15 bases spanning the gap. The CDR3 nucleotides are TGCGCCAGCAGCCAAGCGAGGGCAGAAGGTGATCAGCCCCAGCATTTT. Its protein is CASSQARAEGDQPQHF.

V gene TRBV5-1 combines with J gene TRBJ2-6; a possible D gene is TRBD1 (6 bases). The CDR3 is made up of 15 amino acids. Trimming cost V 6 bases and J 0 bases, with 10 bases left between them. Germline V gene data show CDR1 as SGHRS and CDR2 as YFSETQ. For the CDR3, the DNA is TGCGCCAGCAAGGAAGGGGGCTCTGGGGCCAACGTCCTGACTTTC. Amino acid sequence: CASKEGGSGANVLTF.